This TCR beta chain derives from a study of T cell changes during pregnancy in multiple sclerosis. Only in-frame clones appear in the TCRdb table, and some are missing; sequencing was by immunoSEQ multiplex PCR. The table includes over 70,000 clones, approximately 94% detected once. CDR1 is SGHKS and CDR2 is YYEKEE in the germline V gene (reference sequence). V gave up 0 bases and J gave up 0 bases, with 13 bases separating them. CDR3 length: 16 residues. The genes are TRBV5-5 and TRBJ2-7; tentative D call: TRBD2 (6 bases). The sequence was obtained from a female donor with multiple sclerosis, enrolled in a pregnancy study. The specimen comprised peripheral blood, sampled in the third trimester of pregnancy. The CDR3 nucleotides are TGTGCCAGCAGCTTGGACCGCGGCGGGACCTCCTACGAGCAGTACTTC. Translation gives CASSLDRGGTSYEQYF.